These T cell receptor beta chains were read from a single sample in a study of T cell responses to AZD1222 COVID-19 vaccine. The table came from immunoSEQ multiplex PCR; TCRdb's copy has only in-frame clones and leaves some out. The sample contains approximately 160,000 clones, about nine tenths of which appear only once. Sequencing used peripheral blood, obtained on day 0 of AZD1222 vaccination. Source of these receptors: an adult in good health. Each CDR3 is given with its conserved first and last residue. The order of the fields is J gene, clone size, V gene, D gene, CDR3 protein, CDR3 DNA. D genes are given only for firm matches. Where a row states a size, it is once, few, many or the class of an expanded clone; other rows omit it.

j_call: TRBJ2-7
clone_size: once
v_call: TRBV4-1
d_call: .
cdr3_aa: CASSPSGDIYEQYF
cdr3_nt: TGCGCCAGCAGCCCCTCTGGGGACATATACGAGCAGTACTTC

j_call: TRBJ1-2
clone_size: .
v_call: TRBV29-1
d_call: TRBD1
cdr3_aa: CSVGTGGNGYGYTF
cdr3_nt: TGCAGCGTTGGGACAGGGGGCAACGGCTATGGCTACACCTTC

j_call: TRBJ1-1
clone_size: .
v_call: TRBV3-1/TRBV3-2
d_call: TRBD1
cdr3_aa: CASSQGDRRNTEAFF
cdr3_nt: TGTGCCAGCAGCCAAGGGGACAGGAGAAACACTGAAGCTTTCTTT

j_call: TRBJ1-3
clone_size: .
v_call: TRBV7-9
d_call: .
cdr3_aa: CASSEEDSGQLLPPRRF
cdr3_nt: TGTGCCAGCAGCGAAGAGGATTCAGGGCAGCTCCTTCCACCCCGACGTTTT

j_call: TRBJ2-2
clone_size: .
v_call: TRBV9
d_call: .
cdr3_aa: CASSWRQGGSGELFF
cdr3_nt: TGTGCCAGCAGCTGGCGGCAGGGTGGTAGCGGGGAGCTGTTTTTT

j_call: TRBJ2-2
clone_size: .
v_call: TRBV2
d_call: .
cdr3_aa: CASRITKAGELFF
cdr3_nt: TGTGCCAGCAGGATTACCAAGGCCGGGGAGCTGTTTTTT

j_call: TRBJ2-3
clone_size: .
v_call: TRBV28
d_call: TRBD2
cdr3_aa: CASSPEGLGETDTQYF
cdr3_nt: TGTGCCAGCAGTCCTGAAGGACTAGGTGAGACAGATACGCAGTATTTT

j_call: TRBJ2-7
clone_size: .
v_call: TRBV27
d_call: .
cdr3_aa: CASSFFGGGYEQYF
cdr3_nt: TGTGCCAGCAGTTTCTTCGGAGGGGGTTACGAGCAGTACTTC

j_call: TRBJ1-2
clone_size: .
v_call: TRBV29-1
d_call: .
cdr3_aa: CSVEGGHGYTF
cdr3_nt: TGCAGCGTTGAAGGGGGCCATGGCTACACCTTC

j_call: TRBJ2-2
clone_size: .
v_call: TRBV3-1/TRBV3-2
d_call: .
cdr3_aa: CASRKTYTGELFF
cdr3_nt: TGTGCCAGCAGAAAGACGTACACCGGGGAGCTGTTTTTT

j_call: TRBJ1-2
clone_size: .
v_call: TRBV6-5
d_call: TRBD1
cdr3_aa: CASRKDRQSSGYTF
cdr3_nt: TGTGCCAGCAGGAAGGACAGGCAATCTTCTGGCTACACCTTC

j_call: TRBJ1-1
clone_size: .
v_call: TRBV11-3
d_call: .
cdr3_aa: CASSPGGVNTEAFF
cdr3_nt: TGTGCCAGCAGCCCTGGGGGCGTGAACACTGAAGCTTTCTTT

j_call: TRBJ2-1
clone_size: few
v_call: TRBV7-9
d_call: TRBD2
cdr3_aa: CASSPSGTSGGFYNEQFF
cdr3_nt: TGTGCCAGCAGCCCCTCGGGGACTAGCGGGGGGTTTTACAATGAGCAGTTCTTC

j_call: TRBJ2-5
clone_size: .
v_call: TRBV13
d_call: .
cdr3_aa: CASSLRIQETQYF
cdr3_nt: TGTGCCAGCAGCTTGCGGATACAAGAGACCCAGTACTTC

j_call: TRBJ2-3
clone_size: .
v_call: TRBV5-8
d_call: TRBD1
cdr3_aa: CASSSATGTSTDTQYF
cdr3_nt: TGTGCCAGCAGCTCAGCGACAGGGACCAGCACAGATACGCAGTATTTT

j_call: TRBJ1-1
clone_size: .
v_call: TRBV6-5
d_call: .
cdr3_aa: CASSPESGRNTEAFF
cdr3_nt: TGTGCCAGCAGTCCGGAATCCGGGAGAAACACTGAAGCTTTCTTT

j_call: TRBJ1-5
clone_size: .
v_call: TRBV19
d_call: .
cdr3_aa: CASSPHQDSNQPQHF
cdr3_nt: TGTGCCAGTAGTCCACATCAGGATAGCAATCAGCCCCAGCATTTT

j_call: TRBJ1-1
clone_size: .
v_call: TRBV15
d_call: .
cdr3_aa: CATYEAEDRNTEAFF
cdr3_nt: TGTGCCACCTACGAAGCGGAGGACAGGAACACTGAAGCTTTCTTT

j_call: TRBJ2-3
clone_size: .
v_call: TRBV6-5
d_call: .
cdr3_aa: CASRRDSADTQYF
cdr3_nt: TGTGCCAGTCGCAGGGACTCCGCAGATACGCAGTATTTT

j_call: TRBJ1-1
clone_size: .
v_call: TRBV4-1
d_call: .
cdr3_aa: CASSQEREEVAFF
cdr3_nt: TGCGCCAGCAGCCAAGAAAGGGAGGAGGTAGCTTTCTTT

j_call: TRBJ1-2
clone_size: once
v_call: TRBV25-1
d_call: .
cdr3_aa: CASSEWGHYGYTF
cdr3_nt: TGTGCCAGCAGTGAATGGGGCCACTATGGCTACACCTTC

j_call: TRBJ2-7
clone_size: .
v_call: TRBV11-2
d_call: .
cdr3_aa: CASSLISLGVRVGHEQYF
cdr3_nt: TGTGCCAGCAGCTTGATCTCTCTTGGGGTCAGGGTGGGACACGAGCAGTACTTC

j_call: TRBJ2-3
clone_size: .
v_call: TRBV6-4
d_call: .
cdr3_aa: CASSDSGGRDTQYF
cdr3_nt: TGTGCCAGCAGTGACTCGGGGGGAAGAGATACGCAGTATTTT

j_call: TRBJ1-1
clone_size: .
v_call: TRBV11-3
d_call: .
cdr3_aa: CASSLISEAFF
cdr3_nt: TGTGCCAGCAGCTTGATCAGTGAAGCTTTCTTT

j_call: TRBJ2-7
clone_size: .
v_call: TRBV10-2
d_call: .
cdr3_aa: CASTPGGAYEQYF
cdr3_nt: TGCGCCAGCACCCCCGGGGGAGCCTACGAGCAGTACTTC